Below, 16 T cell receptor beta chains from the same sample are listed, as sequenced in a study of T cells in Graves' hyperthyroidism and ophthalmopathy. Template material for amplifying TCR beta CDR3 regions consisted of RNA transcripts. TCR CDR3 regions were first amplified by RT-PCR with HTBI primers. TCRdb analysed the multiplex PCR reads with MiXCR anew, one entry per CDR3 protein. The sample yields roughly 570,000 distinct CDR3 sequences, 40% to 55% seen once. The sample consisted of peripheral blood or thyroid tissue (not recorded which). The receptors were gathered from a woman younger than 35 with Graves' hyperthyroidism.

As for this clonotype: This sequence may be a read error, since a much larger clone differs from it by one base. The genes are TRBV4-1 and TRBJ2-7; D unclear. Germline loops: CDR1 MGHRA, CDR2 YSYEKL. The CDR3 length is 15 residues. The CDR3 coding sequence is TGCGCCAGCAGCCAAGGGTCCAGAAGGCCCTACGAGCAGTGCTTC. Translated: CASSQGSRRPYEQCF.

The chain couples TRBV2 to TRBJ1-2; D is unresolved. Trimming removed 3 bases from V and 12 bases from J, with 20 bases in between. CDR3 size: 14 residues. CDR1 SNHLY and CDR2 FYNNEI come from the germline V gene. In nucleotides, the CDR3 is TGTGCCAGCAGTGAGACACATCTGGACTCTGGAAACACCTTC. Its protein product is CASSETHLDSGNTF.

This clonotype was recorded many times. The chain has TRBV6-5 and TRBJ1-2, with TRBD1 matching over 7 bases. Trimming took 5 bases from V and 4 from J; bases not matched to a gene: 4. Germline CDR1 reads MNHEY; CDR2 reads SVGAGI. The CDR3 is 13 amino acids. The CDR3 sequence is CASSKEGAYGYTF. DNA of the CDR3: TGTGCCAGCAGTAAAGAGGGGGCCTATGGCTACACCTTC.

Many counts were recorded for this clonotype. The chain carries TRBV4-1 and TRBJ2-5; 7 nucleotides match TRBD2. Germline assignment: CDR1 MGHRA and CDR2 YSYEKL. This CDR3 has 15 amino acids. Germline trimming cut 5 bases from V and 4 bases from J; bases unmatched to any gene: 10. For the CDR3, the DNA is TGCGCCAGCAGCTCCGAGCCGGGGGGTGGAGAGACCCAGTACTTC. Encoded protein: CASSSEPGGGETQYF.

This clonotype was recorded many times. The V call is TRBV29-1, the J call TRBJ2-7; TRBD1 matches 9 bases. The CDR3 is made up of 13 amino acids. Germline V lookup: CDR1 SQVTM, CDR2 ANQGSEA. Trimming took 8 bases from V and 4 from J; bases not matched to a gene: 9. CDR3 loop: CSTTGQGSYEQYF. The CDR3 DNA reads TGCAGCACCACGGGACAGGGAAGTTACGAGCAGTACTTC.

This clonotype was counted at least ten times. This chain connects TRBV29-1 to TRBJ1-4; D is unclear. Germline CDR1 reads SQVTM; CDR2 reads ANQGSEA. The V and J ends lost 1 base and 6 bases respectively, with 12 bases between them. The CDR3 covers 14 residues. The CDR3 DNA sequence: TGCAGCGTTGAAGCCGGCAGCGTCCATGAAAAACTGTTTTTT. Its protein product is CSVEAGSVHEKLFF. The whole variable domain, filled in from reference TRBV29-1 and TRBJ1-4, reads SAVISQKPSRDICQRGTSLTIQCQVDSQVTMMFWYRQQPGQSLTLIATANQGSEATYESGFVIDKFPISRPNLTFSTLTVSNMSPEDSSIYLCSVEAGSVHEKLFFGSGTQLSVL.

The V gene is TRBV29-1, the J gene TRBJ1-1, with a possible D match to TRBD1 (5 bases). This CDR3 has 13 amino acids. Trimming pared 8 bases from V and 2 bases from J, leaving 15 bases between. Germline V gene sequence: CDR1 SQVTM, CDR2 ANQGSEA. CDR3 loop: CSSQEGINTEAFF. The CDR3 DNA reads TGCAGCAGCCAAGAGGGGATTAACACTGAAGCTTTCTTT. Combining the CDR3 with reference TRBV29-1 and TRBJ1-1 gives the whole variable domain SAVISQKPSRDICQRGTSLTIQCQVDSQVTMMFWYRQQPGQSLTLIATANQGSEATYESGFVIDKFPISRPNLTFSTLTVSNMSPEDSSIYLCSSQEGINTEAFFGQGTRLTVV.

Comments on this clonotype: One end of the junction is discordant with germline, which a read error may explain. The V call is TRBV9, the J call TRBJ1-4; TRBD1 might be the D (5 bases). This CDR3 contains 14 residues. The V gene's germline CDR1 is SGDLS and CDR2 YYNGEE. CDR3 nucleotide sequence: TGTGCCAGCAGCGTACGCGAAGACCCGGGACTTCTACATTTT. As protein: CASSVREDPGLLHF.

The V and J genes are TRBV20-1 and TRBJ1-1; 7 bases are a match to TRBD1. Per germline, CDR1 DFQATT and CDR2 SNEGSKA (reference sequence). CDR3 length equals 11 residues. V shed 6 bases and J 5 bases; nucleotides not matched to a gene: 3. CDR3 bases: TGCAGTGCATCCAGGGGGACTGAAGCTTTCTTT. It is translated as CSASRGTEAFF.

There are many counts of this clonotype. The chain couples TRBV6-5 to TRBJ1-2, with D maybe TRBD1 (6 bases). This CDR3 has 16 amino acids. Trimming stripped 0 bases from V and 8 bases from J, with 19 bases between. CDR1 and CDR2 (germline): MNHEY, SVGAGI. This CDR3 reads CASSYSSVRRGYGYTF. The CDR3 DNA is TGTGCCAGCAGTTACTCGAGCGTCCGCAGGGGATACGGCTACACCTTC.

The sample holds many counts of this clonotype. The chain has TRBV27 and TRBJ2-7; D not certain. The V end lost 2 bases, the J end lost 1 base, and 6 bases lay between the germline ends. The CDR3 is 13 amino acids. Germline values: CDR1 MNHEY, CDR2 SMNVEV (reference sequence). CDR3 protein: CASSLQASYEQYF. The CDR3 nucleotides are TGTGCCAGCAGTTTACAGGCATCCTACGAGCAGTACTTC.

A word on this clonotype: One end of the junction is discordant with germline, which a read error may explain. V is TRBV6-6 and J is TRBJ2-2; 7 nucleotides match TRBD2. Germline CDR1 is MNHNY and CDR2 is SVGAGI (reference sequence). The CDR3 consists of 16 residues. The CDR3 spells CASRPPAGDIGNEQFF. The CDR3 region has the DNA TGTGCCAGCAGGCCTCCCGCGGGAGACATTGGCAATGAGCAGTTTTTT.

This clonotype has at least ten counts. The chain carries TRBV2 and TRBJ2-5; D might be TRBD2 (5 bases). There are 15 residues in the CDR3. Trimming cost V 7 bases and J 0 bases, with 15 bases left between them. Germline CDR1 reads SNHLY; CDR2 reads FYNNEI. CDR3 residues: CASNGIRSYQETQYF. In DNA, the CDR3 is TGTGCCAGCAACGGGATTAGATCGTACCAAGAGACCCAGTACTTC.

This clonotype was counted many times. V usage is TRBV9 and J usage is TRBJ1-6; maybe TRBD1 (5 bases). Germline V CDR1 and CDR2: SGDLS, YYNGEE. V gave up 2 bases and J gave up 8 bases, with 11 bases separating them. CDR3 size: 14 residues. The CDR3 nucleotides read TGTGCCAGCAGCGTCGGGGGGAATGATTCACCCCTCCACTTT. Amino acid sequence: CASSVGGNDSPLHF.

Remarks on this clonotype: One base away lies a much larger clone, so this may be a sequencing read error. The V gene is TRBV6-5, the J gene TRBJ2-7, with 10 positions matching TRBD2. Germline V gives CDR1 MNHEY, CDR2 SVGAGI. The CDR3 contains 15 residues. Trimming at V came to 0 bases and at J to 5 bases, leaving 4 bases not matched to a gene. The CDR3 DNA sequence: TGTGCCAGCAGTTACTCGGGACTAGCGTATAACGAGCAGTACTTC. This gives the protein CASSYSGLAYNEQYF.

This clonotype was counted many times. The chain carries TRBV5-6 and TRBJ1-2; D not certain. Germline assignment: CDR1 SGHDT and CDR2 YYEEEE. CDR3 length: 13 residues. The V and J ends lost 0 bases and 4 bases respectively, with 7 bases between them. CDR3 sequence reads: CASSLDAPYGYTF. For the CDR3, the DNA is TGTGCCAGCAGCTTGGACGCTCCCTATGGCTACACCTTC.